This T cell receptor beta chain was retrieved from a study of follicular helper T cells after annual influenza vaccination. Time point meaning: 2014-2015 season, pre-vaccination. Germline V gene data show CDR1 as MNHNS and CDR2 as SASEGT. This CDR3 is 14 amino acids long. Losses at the gene ends were 4 bases for V and 8 bases for J; bases not matched to a gene: 6. In this sample, this clone turned up once. What it binds is unknown. Study-level findings and limits: Most later recoveries of Day 7 ICOS+CD38+ clones were ICOS-CD38- cTfh. Plasmablast frequency change correlated with clonality change in ICOS+CD38+ cTfh. Recurrent ICOS+CD38+ cTfh clonotypes included tetramer and AIM influenza-specific ones.

TCRdb's copy holds only in-frame clones and misses some; the assay was immunoSEQ multiplex PCR. The table includes 27,000 or so clones, approximately 81% detected once. The clonotype was recovered from an adult who received the influenza vaccine. The V gene is TRBV6-1, the J gene TRBJ1-2; TRBD1 matches 11 bases. Sequenced here: CXCR5+ CD38- circulating T follicular helper cells from blood, sampled on the day of influenza vaccination. Subset described: circulating Tfh, non-naive CD4+CXCR5+PD-1+ (ICOS+CD38+ or ICOS-CD38-). CDR3: CASSVDRGREGYTF. The CDR3 DNA sequence: TGTGCCAGCAGTGTGGACAGGGGGCGAGAAGGCTACACCTTC.